This T cell receptor (beta chain) appears in the sequencing data of a study of T cell changes during pregnancy in multiple sclerosis. Clones were read by immunoSEQ multiplex PCR, and TCRdb kept only the in-frame ones, dropping some. This sample has 85,000 to 90,000 clones, with 85% to 95% found just once. The source of this sequence is a female donor in good health, enrolled as a control in a pregnancy study. The source material was peripheral blood, sampled in the first trimester of pregnancy.

The CDR3, as DNA: TGTGCCAGCAGCCCTACAGGGGACGAAAAACTGTTTTTT. Its protein is CASSPTGDEKLFF. V gene TRBV11-2 combines with J gene TRBJ1-4; 7 nucleotides agree with TRBD1. CDR3 length equals 13 residues. V lost 5 bases, J lost 8 bases, and 5 bases stayed unmatched. Germline CDR1 reads SGHAT; CDR2 reads FQNNGV. The entire variable domain, with the rest obtained from reference TRBV11-2 and TRBJ1-4, is as follows: EAGVAQSPRYKIIEKRQSVAFWCNPISGHATLYWYQQILGQGPKLLIQFQNNGVVDDSQLPKDRFSAERLKGVDSTLKIQPAKLEDSAVYLCASSPTGDEKLFFGSGTQLSVL.